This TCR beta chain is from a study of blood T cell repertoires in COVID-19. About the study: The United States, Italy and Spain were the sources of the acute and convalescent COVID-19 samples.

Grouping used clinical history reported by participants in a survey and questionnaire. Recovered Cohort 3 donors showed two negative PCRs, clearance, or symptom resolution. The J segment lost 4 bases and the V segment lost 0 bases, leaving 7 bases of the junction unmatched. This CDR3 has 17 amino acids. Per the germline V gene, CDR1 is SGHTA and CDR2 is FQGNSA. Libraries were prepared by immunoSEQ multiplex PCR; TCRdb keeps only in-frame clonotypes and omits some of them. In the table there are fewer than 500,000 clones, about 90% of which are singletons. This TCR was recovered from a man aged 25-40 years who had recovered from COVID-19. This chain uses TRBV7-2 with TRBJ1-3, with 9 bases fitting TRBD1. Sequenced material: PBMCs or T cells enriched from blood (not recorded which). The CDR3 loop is CASSLAGTGLVGNTIYF. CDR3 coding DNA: TGTGCCAGCAGCTTAGCTGGGACAGGGCTTGTCGGAAACACCATATATTTT. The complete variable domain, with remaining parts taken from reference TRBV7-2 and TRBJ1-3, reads GAGVSQSPSNKVTEKGKDVELRCDPISGHTALYWYRQSLGQGLEFLIYFQGNSAPDKSGLPSDRFSAERTGGSVSTLTIQRTQQEDSAVYLCASSLAGTGLVGNTIYFGEGSWLTVV.